What follows describes a single T cell receptor (beta chain). This CDR3 spans 13 amino acids. V lost 2 bases and J lost 7, with 11 bases in between. Germline lookup yields CDR1 SGHAT and CDR2 FQNNGV. Sequencing was performed with immunoSEQ multiplex PCR; in TCRdb, only in-frame clones are kept and a portion is missing. The repertoire holds some 200,000 clones, 90% to 95% seen once, with approximately 1.2% in the top ten. The entry originates in a study of blood T cell repertoires in COVID-19. Looking at the study overall: In each case, the material was cDNA or gDNA derived from T cells, B-cell-depleted T cells, or PBMCs.

V is TRBV11-2 and J is TRBJ2-5; perhaps TRBD2 as D (5 bases). Source material: peripheral blood. The TCR was taken from a man aged 25 to 40 with acute or convalescent COVID-19. In DNA, the CDR3 is TGTGCCAGCAGCTTATTTACAGAGGGGACCCAGTACTTC. Protein product: CASSLFTEGTQYF. Full variable domain (outside the CDR3, taken from reference TRBV11-2 and TRBJ2-5): EAGVAQSPRYKIIEKRQSVAFWCNPISGHATLYWYQQILGQGPKLLIQFQNNGVVDDSQLPKDRFSAERLKGVDSTLKIQPAKLEDSAVYLCASSLFTEGTQYFGPGTRLLVL.